This T cell receptor beta chain was identified in a study of cytomegalovirus exposure and HLA in healthy donors. Whole-study results and caveats: Reports state that TCR beta sequences accurately predicted most subjects' HLA-A and HLA-B alleles. The study carried out a later analysis of TCR beta sequences. It associated approximately 15,000 of them with specific HLA alleles at a false discovery rate of 0.05. TCR beta V- and J-gene trimming was later associated with a missense DCLRE1C variant.

Everyone who donated was a healthy bone marrow donor. The PCR employed 60 Vbeta primers together with 13 Jbeta primers. Sequencing used immunoSEQ multiplex PCR; TCRdb keeps in-frame clones, though not all of them. The sample carries about 150,000 clones, about four fifths recorded once. The CDR3 is made up of 14 amino acids. Trimming shortened V by 6 bases and J by 1 base, and 10 bases separated the two germline ends. CDR1 and CDR2 from the germline V gene are SEHNR and FQNEAQ (reference sequence). A word on this clone: Antigen unknown.

The TCR originated in a man younger than 45 in good health and CMV-seropositive. Sequenced: PBMCs. The gene calls are TRBV7-9 and TRBJ1-5, with D possibly TRBD1 on 5 matching bases. The CDR3 spells CASSPGGSNQPQHF. The CDR3 DNA follows: TGTGCCAGCAGTCCGGGGGGGAGCAATCAGCCCCAGCATTTT.